This TCR beta chain was profiled in a study of blood T cell repertoires in COVID-19 (TCRdb year 2020). Study-level background: The collaborator samples originated in the United States, Italy and Spain and spanned the acute and convalescent phases of COVID-19. Samples were obtained from the ongoing ImmuneRACE study (first 160 participants) and from 950 to 1,500 subjects provided by 6 global collaborators. The material from the prospective study consisted of cDNA or gDNA derived from T cells, B-cell-depleted T cells, or PBMCs. Deeply sampled blood TCRbeta repertoires from subjects exposed to, actively infected with, or recovered from COVID-19 were included in the dataset. Where available, HLA class I and class II types were taken from metadata supplied by the sample provider and were not determined by assay-based typing. Nearly every sample came with metadata listing a de-identified subject ID, COVID-19 status, age in years and sex. The repertoires were released in a freely available public database meant as a resource for research on the immune response to SARS-CoV-2. The investigation overall reported the following: Clinical and demographic metadata were provided uncurated, with the amount varying by source and participant.

TCRbeta CDR3 regions were amplified from genomic DNA by means of the immunoSEQ Assay, a bias-controlled multiplex PCR. Concerning the study's data processing: The number of nucleated cells in each sample was estimated by amplification of reference gene primers within the assay. To quantify the absolute abundance of each unique TCRbeta CDR3 rearrangement, sequence reads were collapsed and filtered. For each sample, productive Simpson clonality was calculated by taking the square root of Simpson's diversity index across productive rearrangements. TCRdb stores this immuneACCESS table with in-frame sequences only. Part of the clones is absent; in the studies checked, under half of the shortfall reflects unresolved V genes, and no reason is known for the rest. V, J and clone size are those of that table, while D and trimming were read from the DNA. Here the sample has 100,000 to 150,000 clones; around 70% occur a single time. The biggest ten clones account for 5.5% of the sample.

Whole blood was collected in K2EDTA tubes by collaborating institutions according to the institutions' own protocols. For TCRbeta analysis, collaborator samples were shipped as frozen whole blood, as isolated PBMCs, or as DNA extracted from either sample type. As concerns this clone: Its binding antigen is unknown. Nothing much larger sits one base from this clone, and base qualities are not available.

Relative to germline, V is 5 bases shorter and J is 1 base shorter, with 11 bases between their ends. The CDR3 contains 15 residues, cysteine and phenylalanine counted. Only the CDR3 region is kept as DNA, spanning 45 bases read in frame from base 1. CDR1 and CDR2 (SEHNR, FQNEAQ) derive from the germline V gene (reference sequence). Sample: peripheral blood. This sequence was found in a man aged 60 to 69 with acute or convalescent COVID-19. The sequence links TRBV7-9 to TRBJ2-2; a confident D gene designation cannot be given. The DNA sequence is TGTGCCAGCAGCCGACAAGACGGGAACACCGGGGAGCTGTTTTTT. This yields the protein CASSRQDGNTGELFF.